The source of this T cell receptor beta chain is a study of shared clonotypes between healthy human individuals. Of note for this clone: No antigen is known for it.

Only in-frame clones appear in the TCRdb table, and some are missing; sequencing was by immunoSEQ multiplex PCR. The sample has about 730,000 clones, 55% to 80% seen once; the top ten hold under 2%. Whole-study results and caveats: Among donors, clonotype sharing was expected to be affected by sequencing depth.

This CDR3 is built from 14 residues. CDR1 is SQVTM, CDR2 ANQGSEA, per germline. J was trimmed by 7 bases and V by 6 bases; bases with no gene match: 11. V and J are TRBV29-1 and TRBJ2-1; the match to TRBD2 covers 8 bases. This TCR came from a woman aged 25-40 years in good health. The specimen sequenced was memory CD4+ T cells sorted from blood. Stated subset: CD45RA-negative fraction. The CDR3 is CSVLKREWRNEQFF. CDR3 coding DNA: TGCAGCGTCTTAAAGCGGGAGTGGAGGAATGAGCAGTTCTTC.